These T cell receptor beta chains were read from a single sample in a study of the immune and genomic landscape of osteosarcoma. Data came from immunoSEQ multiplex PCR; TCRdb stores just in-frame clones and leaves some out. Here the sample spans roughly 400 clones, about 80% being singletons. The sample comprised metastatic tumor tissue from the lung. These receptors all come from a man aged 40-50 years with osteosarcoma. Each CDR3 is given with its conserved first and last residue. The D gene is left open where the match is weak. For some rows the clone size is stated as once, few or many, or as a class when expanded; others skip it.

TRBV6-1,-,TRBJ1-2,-,TGTGCCAGCCGGCAGATCGAACCTAACTATGGCTACACCTTC,CASRQIEPNYGYTF
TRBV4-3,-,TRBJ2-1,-,TGCGCCAGCAGCCAATCCCCTTCTACAGGGTATGAGCAGTTCTTC,CASSQSPSTGYEQFF
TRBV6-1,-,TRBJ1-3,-,TGTGTCAGCAGTGAACAGAGCTCTGGAAACACCATATATTTT,CVSSEQSSGNTIYF
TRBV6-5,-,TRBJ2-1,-,TGTGCCAGCAGTCCCGTAACGAGCAATGAGCAGTTCTTC,CASSPVTSNEQFF
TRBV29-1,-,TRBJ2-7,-,TGCAGCGTTCTGGGCAACTATGAGCAGTACTTC,CSVLGNYEQYF
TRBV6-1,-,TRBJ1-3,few,TGTGCCAGCGGGGGGGGGCTTGGTGGAAACACCATATATTTT,CASGGGLGGNTIYF
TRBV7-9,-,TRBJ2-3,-,TGTGCCAGCAGCTTACGTGAGCGTTTCTCTGATACGCAGTATTTT,CASSLRERFSDTQYF
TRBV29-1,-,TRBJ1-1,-,TGCGGGGTGTGGGGACTCCGGGGGGCTGAAGCTTTCTTT,CGVWGLRGAEAFF
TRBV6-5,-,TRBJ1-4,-,TGTGCCAGCAGGCGGGACGGTACTAATGAAAAACTGTTTTTT,CASRRDGTNEKLFF
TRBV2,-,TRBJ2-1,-,TGTGCCAGCAAGGCGAGGGGTGGCGATGAGCAGTTCTTC,CASKARGGDEQFF
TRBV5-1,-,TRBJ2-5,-,TGCGCCAGCAGCTGGGACCAAGAGACCCAGTACTTC,CASSWDQETQYF
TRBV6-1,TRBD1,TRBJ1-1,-,TGTGCCAGCAGTGCCCACAGGGGGCTGGTGAACACTGAAGCTTTCTTT,CASSAHRGLVNTEAFF
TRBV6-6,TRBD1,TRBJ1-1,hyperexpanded,TGTGCCAGCAGGACAGGGGAAGGGAACACTGAAGCTTTCTTT,CASRTGEGNTEAFF
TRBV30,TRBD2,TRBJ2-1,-,TGTGCCTGGAGTGTAGGTTCTAGCGGGGCCTACAGGGAGCAGTTCTTC,CAWSVGSSGAYREQFF
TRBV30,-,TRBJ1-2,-,TGTGCTCCGAGGGGCTACACCTTC,CAPRGYTF
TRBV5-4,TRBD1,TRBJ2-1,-,TGTGCCAGCAGCTTGACAGGGGGCGGGTCCTACAATGAGCAGTTCTTC,CASSLTGGGSYNEQFF
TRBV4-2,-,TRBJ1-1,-,TGTGCCAGCAGCCCCACGACGAGACAGTACACTGAAGCTTTCTTT,CASSPTTRQYTEAFF
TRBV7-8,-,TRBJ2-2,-,TGTGCCAGCAGCTCAATACTTCTCAGGGGTTGGGGGACCGGGGAGCTGTTTTTT,CASSSILLRGWGTGELFF
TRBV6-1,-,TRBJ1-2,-,TGTGCCAGCAGTGTAGACCCTGAGGGCATGGGCGGCTACACCTTC,CASSVDPEGMGGYTF
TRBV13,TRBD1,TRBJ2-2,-,TGTGCCAGCAGCTGGGGACAGGGCGGCACCGGGGAGCTGTTTTTT,CASSWGQGGTGELFF
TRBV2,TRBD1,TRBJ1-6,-,TGTGCCAGCAGGGGGGACAGCGACACTTCACCCCTCCACTTT,CASRGDSDTSPLHF
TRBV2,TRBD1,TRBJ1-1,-,TGTGCCAGCATAATACAGGGGCCGACGCCTGAAGCTTTCTTT,CASIIQGPTPEAFF
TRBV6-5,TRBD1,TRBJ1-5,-,TGTGCCAGCAGACAAACACAGGGGAGCAATCAGCCCCAGCATTTT,CASRQTQGSNQPQHF
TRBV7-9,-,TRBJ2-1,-,TGTGCCAGCAGCTTCCTGGACAGATACAATGAGCAGTTCTTC,CASSFLDRYNEQFF
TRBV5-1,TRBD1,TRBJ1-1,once,TGCGCCAGCAGCTTGGCCTGGACAGGGGGCACTGAAGCTTTCTTT,CASSLAWTGGTEAFF